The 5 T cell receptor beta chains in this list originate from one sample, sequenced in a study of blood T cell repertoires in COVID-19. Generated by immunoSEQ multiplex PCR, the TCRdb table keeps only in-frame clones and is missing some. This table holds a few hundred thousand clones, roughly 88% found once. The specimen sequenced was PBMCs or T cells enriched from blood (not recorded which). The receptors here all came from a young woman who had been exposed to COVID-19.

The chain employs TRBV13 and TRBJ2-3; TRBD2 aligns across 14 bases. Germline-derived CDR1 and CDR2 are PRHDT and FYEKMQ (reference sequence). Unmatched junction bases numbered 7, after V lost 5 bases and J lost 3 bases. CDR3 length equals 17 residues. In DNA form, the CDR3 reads TGTGCCAGCAGCCCCAGACTAGCGGGAGGGCGGACAGATACGCAGTATTTT. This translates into CASSPRLAGGRTDTQYF.

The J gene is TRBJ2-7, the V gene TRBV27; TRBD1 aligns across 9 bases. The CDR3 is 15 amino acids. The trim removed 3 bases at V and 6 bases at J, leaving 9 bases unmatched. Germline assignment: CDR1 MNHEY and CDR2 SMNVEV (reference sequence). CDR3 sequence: CASSLPGTGFSEQYF. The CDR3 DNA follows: TGTGCCAGCAGTTTGCCCGGGACAGGGTTTTCCGAGCAGTACTTC.

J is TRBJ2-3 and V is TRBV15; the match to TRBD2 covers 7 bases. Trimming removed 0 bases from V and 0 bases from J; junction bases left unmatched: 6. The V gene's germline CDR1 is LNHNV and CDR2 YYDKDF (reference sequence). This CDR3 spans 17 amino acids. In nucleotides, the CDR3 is TGTGCCACCAGCAGAGATCGAGGGAGGGCTAGCACAGATACGCAGTATTTT. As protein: CATSRDRGRASTDTQYF.

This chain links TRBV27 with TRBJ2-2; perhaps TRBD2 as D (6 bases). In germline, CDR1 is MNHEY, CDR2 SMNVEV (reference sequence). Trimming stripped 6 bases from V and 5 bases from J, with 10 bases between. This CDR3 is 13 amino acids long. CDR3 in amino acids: CASRPGGTGELFF. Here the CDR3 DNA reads TGTGCCAGCAGACCCGGGGGTACCGGGGAGCTGTTTTTT.

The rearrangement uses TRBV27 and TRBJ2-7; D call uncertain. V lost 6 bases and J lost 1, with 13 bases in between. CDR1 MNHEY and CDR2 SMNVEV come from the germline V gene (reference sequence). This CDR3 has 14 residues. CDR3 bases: TGTGCCAGCAGAAAGACTGGTTCATCCTACGAGCAGTACTTC. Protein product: CASRKTGSSYEQYF.